The 18 T cell receptor beta chains in this list originate from one sample, sequenced in a study of graft-versus-host responses after intestinal transplantation. No antigen has been assigned to these receptors. Data came from immunoSEQ multiplex PCR; TCRdb stores just in-frame clones and leaves some out. The table shows roughly 130,000 clones, with about nine tenths occurring only once. Sequenced material: unstimulated CD4+ T cells sorted from spleen or lymph node cells, taken before intestinal transplant. The receptors stem from a human donor who received an intestinal transplant.

The rearrangement links TRBV27 to TRBJ2-2; no reliable D call. V lost 6 bases and J 4 bases, leaving 9 bases between the germline ends. The germline V gene encodes CDR1 MNHEY and CDR2 SMNVEV (reference sequence). The CDR3 is 13 residues long. CDR3 sequence: CASSSYPTGELFF. The CDR3, as DNA: TGTGCCAGCAGCTCTTACCCCACCGGGGAGCTGTTTTTT.

The genes are TRBV22-1 and TRBJ2-4; TRBD1, as called in the table, went unchecked against the DNA. TRBV22-1 is annotated as a pseudogene. The CDR3 runs to 14 residues. The DNA for the CDR3 is TGTCCTGGGAGCGCGCCGGGACAGGGAAACATTCAGTACTTC. Its protein product is CPGSAPGQGNIQYF.

The genes are TRBV18 and TRBJ2-2; no definite D call. The V gene's germline CDR1 is KGHSH and CDR2 LQKENI. The CDR3 is 14 residues long. With 3 bases removed from V and 4 bases from J, the gap between germline ends came to 9 bases. The CDR3 DNA sequence: TGTGCCAGCTCACCCGGGCCTACCACCGGGGAGCTGTTTTTT. This gives the protein CASSPGPTTGELFF. The entire variable domain, with the rest obtained from reference TRBV18 and TRBJ2-2, is as follows: NAGVMQNPRHLVRRRGQEARLRCSPMKGHSHVYWYRQLPEEGLKFMVYLQKENIIDESGMPKERFSAEFPKEGPSILRIQQVVRGDSAAYFCASSPGPTTGELFFGEGSRLTVL.

This clone was seen only a few times. The CDR3 nucleotides are TGTGCCATCAGGGATCCGGGACAGGGAAACATTCAGTACTTC. This encodes CAIRDPGQGNIQYF. The V gene is TRBV10-3, the J gene TRBJ2-4; 9 positions agree with TRBD1. Germline lookup yields CDR1 ENHRY and CDR2 SYGVKD. CDR3 length equals 14 residues. J gave up 6 bases and V 6 bases, and 6 bases lay outside the gene matches.

The rearrangement links TRBV18 to TRBJ2-2; 8 bases are a match to TRBD1. The CDR3 extends over 17 amino acids. CDR1 KGHSH and CDR2 LQKENI come from the germline V gene. V lost 5 bases to trimming and J lost 3 bases; unmatched junction nucleotides: 11. In DNA form, the CDR3 reads TGTGCCAGCTCAACTCTGACCGGGACAGGCGACACCGGGGAGCTGTTTTTT. Protein: CASSTLTGTGDTGELFF.

The genes are TRBV5-1 and TRBJ2-1, with TRBD2 identical over 7 bases. The V gene's germline CDR1 is SGHRS and CDR2 YFSETQ. The V and J ends lost 4 bases and 5 bases, in that order; junction bases with no gene match: 9. The CDR3 loop spans 15 amino acids. The DNA for the CDR3 is TGCGCCAGCAGCGCGACTAGCCGATTGAACAATGAGCAGTTCTTC. Its translation is CASSATSRLNNEQFF.

J is TRBJ2-7 and V is TRBV11-2; TRBD2 is a possible D gene (6 bases). This CDR3 contains 15 residues. Trimming removed 5 bases at V and 0 bases at J, with 14 bases between. The germline gives CDR1 SGHAT, CDR2 FQNNGV. DNA for the CDR3: TGTGCCAGCAGCGGGACTCCCTCAAACTCCTACGAGCAGTACTTC. Protein sequence: CASSGTPSNSYEQYF.

V gene TRBV7-3 combines with J gene TRBJ2-7, with D possibly being TRBD2 (6 bases). This CDR3 is 16 amino acids long. CDR1 is SGHTA, CDR2 FQGTGA, per germline. The V end was cut by 0 bases, the J end by 6 bases, with 18 bases between. The CDR3 region has the DNA TGTGCCAGCAGCTTAACCGTTAGGGCGGCCGGGGGCGAGCAGTACTTC. It is translated as CASSLTVRAAGGEQYF.

The genes are TRBV2 and TRBJ2-1, with D hard to call. This CDR3 has 11 residues. CDR1 is SNHLY, CDR2 FYNNEI, per germline. Trimming pared 7 bases from V and 6 bases from J, leaving 7 bases between. In nucleotides, the CDR3 is TGTGCCAGCACCCGAACCAATGAGCAGTTCTTC. It translates to CASTRTNEQFF.

CDR3 amino acids: CASSPRKASSSGNTIYF. The CDR3 region has the DNA TGTGCCAGCTCACCACGGAAGGCCAGCAGCTCTGGAAACACCATATATTTT. The genes are TRBV18 and TRBJ1-3; the D is unclear. Germline CDR1 is KGHSH and CDR2 is LQKENI. The CDR3 is 17 amino acids. V lost 1 base and J lost 0, with 13 bases in between.

V is TRBV7-2 and J is TRBJ2-3; TRBD2 agrees at 10 bases. The CDR3 covers 15 residues. CDR1 SGHTA and CDR2 FQGNSA come from the germline V gene. Losses at the gene ends were 4 bases for V and 3 bases for J; bases not matched to a gene: 4. The CDR3 nucleotides read TGTGCCAGCAGCTCGCCTAGCGGGAGAACAGATACGCAGTATTTT. Residues: CASSSPSGRTDTQYF.

The J gene is TRBJ2-1, the V gene TRBV20-1; D gene ambiguous. The CDR3 contains 11 residues. Trimming removed 4 bases at V and 8 bases at J, with 9 bases between. CDR1 DFQATT and CDR2 SNEGSKA come from the germline V gene (reference sequence). The CDR3 nucleotides are TGCAGTGCTACGTGGACGTATGAGCAGTTCTTC. Translating it yields CSATWTYEQFF.

The genes are TRBV5-1 and TRBJ2-2; 8 nucleotides line up with TRBD1. The CDR3 runs 16 residues. The germline V gene encodes CDR1 SGHRS and CDR2 YFSETQ. The ends lost 0 bases at V and 3 bases at J; junction bases unmatched: 4. The CDR3 nucleotides are TGCGCCAGCAGCTTGGACGGACAGGGAGACACCGGGGAGCTGTTTTTT. This translates into CASSLDGQGDTGELFF.

V and J are TRBV19 and TRBJ1-1, with a possible D match to TRBD1 (5 bases). The CDR3 is made up of 14 amino acids. V lost 7 bases, J lost 0 bases, and 12 bases lay in between. In germline, CDR1 is LNHDA, CDR2 SQIVND (reference sequence). The CDR3 protein is CASNVGRVNTEAFF. Here the CDR3 DNA reads TGTGCCAGTAACGTGGGCAGGGTGAACACTGAAGCTTTCTTT.

The rearrangement uses TRBV6-6 and TRBJ2-7; a weak D match, TRBD2 (6 bases). Trimming removed 6 bases at V and 1 base at J, with 13 bases between. Germline V lookup: CDR1 MNHNY, CDR2 SVGAGI (reference sequence). The CDR3 totals 14 residues. The DNA of the CDR3 is TGTGCCAGCAGAAGGGGCGGGACGTCCTACGAGCAGTACTTC. Protein: CASRRGGTSYEQYF.

V usage is TRBV6-5 and J usage is TRBJ1-1; the D gene is possibly TRBD1 (5 bases). CDR3 length equals 15 residues. CDR1 MNHEY and CDR2 SVGAGI come from the germline V gene. V was cut by 6 bases and J by 1 base, with 15 bases left in between. The CDR3 reads CASSPLWGGNTEAFF. As DNA, the CDR3 is TGTGCCAGCAGCCCACTCTGGGGGGGGAACACTGAAGCTTTCTTT.

The rearrangement joins TRBV5-1 to TRBJ2-1; no clear D gene. Germline V lookup: CDR1 SGHRS, CDR2 YFSETQ. The CDR3 contains 15 residues. Between the trimmed V and J ends, which lost 0 bases and 8 bases, there was a span of 15 bases. The CDR3 protein is CASSLVDPAGDEQFF. The CDR3 bases are TGCGCCAGCAGCTTGGTGGACCCAGCTGGGGATGAGCAGTTCTTC.

Of note for this clone: Within the sample, other DNA sequences also encode this same CDR3. This sequence joins TRBV30 and TRBJ1-6; D ambiguous. V lost 2 bases, J lost 0 bases, and 8 bases lay in between. Germline assignment: CDR1 GTSNPN and CDR2 SVGIG (reference sequence). CDR3 length: 15 amino acids. The CDR3 region is CAWSPGSSYNSPLHF. The CDR3 region has the DNA TGTGCCTGGAGTCCCGGTAGCTCCTATAATTCACCCCTCCACTTT. The full variable domain, with the rest looked up from reference TRBV30 and TRBJ1-6, is SQTIHQWPATLVQPVGSPLSLECTVEGTSNPNLYWYRQAAGRGLQLLFYSVGIGQISSEVPQNLSASRPQDRQFILSSKKLLLSDSGFYLCAWSPGSSYNSPLHFGNGTRLTVT.